Listed below are T cell receptor beta chains from one sample, sequenced in a study of blood T cell repertoires in COVID-19. Profiling relied on immunoSEQ multiplex PCR, and the TCRdb table lists in-frame clones only, not all of them. This table has 45,000 to 60,000 clones, less than 95% appearing once. Sequencing was carried out using peripheral blood. These receptors were taken from a man aged 50 or older with acute or convalescent COVID-19. Both conserved end residues are part of each CDR3. Fields, in order: J gene, V gene, CDR3 protein.

>TRBJ2-7|TRBV6-5
CASSHPDRGYEQYF
>TRBJ1-2|TRBV28
CASSRRTRQGYYGYTF
>TRBJ2-3|TRBV12-3/TRBV12-4
CASSFSGDTQYF
>TRBJ1-5|TRBV10-3
CAISAGGVGNQPQHF
>TRBJ2-7|TRBV6-5
CASSTPLAGVYEQYF
>TRBJ2-2|TRBV3-1/TRBV3-2
CASSQDPTAPNTGELFF
>TRBJ2-7|TRBV2
CASSEIQTGSASYEQYF
>TRBJ2-3|TRBV19
CASKGLAATTDTQYF
>TRBJ1-4|TRBV25-1
CASSEPGSRDEKLFF
>TRBJ1-1|TRBV19
CASSIGVTEAFF
>TRBJ1-5|TRBV18
CASSPPMSNQPQHF
>TRBJ2-1|TRBV29-1
CSVTSGGWESSYNEQFF
>TRBJ1-2|TRBV29-1
CSAGDRANYGYTF
>TRBJ2-1|TRBV11-3
CASSTRAGQYNEQFF
>TRBJ2-2|TRBV7-8
CASSGRGTGELFF
>TRBJ2-1|TRBV7-2
CASSQRTSGYNEQFF
>TRBJ2-3|TRBV5-1
CASSLVGTSGGADTQYF
>TRBJ1-2|TRBV6-5
CASSKGQRNYGYTF
>TRBJ1-5|TRBV7-2
CASSLGGTGGNQPQHF
>TRBJ2-1|TRBV5-1
CASSLNPGQGAGEQFF